Included here is one TCR beta chain sequence, with context. Its antigen remains unidentified. Unique molecular identifiers were incorporated during preparation of the TCRbeta library. TCRdb recomputed calls from the PCR reads with MiXCR, one row per CDR3 protein. Of around 490,000 distinct CDR3 sequences listed, over 9.5% are singletons. Germline values: CDR1 MGHRA, CDR2 YSYEKL. This CDR3 region has 13 residues. V was cut by 8 bases and J by 4 bases, with 12 bases left in between. The sample comes from a study of T-cell reconstitution after alpha-beta-depleted transplantation in children. Overall study findings and caveats: Expanded graft clones, several hundred of them, were reportedly the source of alpha-beta T cells about two months after transplant. Diversity and T-cell counts at one year after transplant derived mostly from new T cells.

The source material was PBMCs, mostly from graft donor cells, sampled 180 days after TCRalphabeta/CD19-depleted stem cell transplant. The receptor was derived from a female patient between 2 and 15 years old who had a stem cell transplant for aplastic anemia, so the T cells may come from the graft donor. V gene TRBV4-1 combines with J gene TRBJ2-4; the D gene could be TRBD1 or TRBD2 (6 bases each). CDR3: CASLGGSKNIQYF. DNA of the CDR3: TGCGCCAGCCTGGGGGGCTCAAAAAACATTCAGTACTTC.